This T cell receptor beta chain was recovered during a study of blood T cell repertoires in COVID-19. Looking at the study overall: The samples span acute and convalescent COVID-19 from the United States, Italy and Spain.

Germline CDR1 and CDR2: MNHEY and SVGAGI. V gave up 0 bases and J gave up 8 bases, with 13 bases separating them. The length of the CDR3 is 14 residues. In the original workflow: Amplified reference gene primers provided the basis for estimating nucleated cell counts. Sequencing used immunoSEQ multiplex PCR; TCRdb keeps in-frame clones, though not all of them. V, J and clone size reflect that table, while D and trimming were determined from the DNA. The sample carries 200,000 to 250,000 clones, around 82% recorded once. V and J are TRBV6-5 and TRBJ1-2; D is perhaps TRBD1 (5 bases). Source material: peripheral blood. The sequence derives from a man in his fifties with active or convalescent COVID-19. CDR3 region: CASSYSGPHRGYTF. The DNA of the CDR3 is TGTGCCAGCAGTTACTCGGGTCCCCACAGGGGCTACACCTTC.